A single sample is the source of the 26 T cell receptor beta chains below, sequenced in a study of cytomegalovirus exposure and HLA in healthy donors. It was with 60 Vbeta and 13 Jbeta primers that the PCR ran. The assay was immunoSEQ multiplex PCR, and TCRdb's table has in-frame clones only and misses some. The sample yields 120,000 or so clones, 75% to 80% seen once. Specimen: PBMCs. The receptors were sampled from a middle-aged woman in good health and CMV-seronegative.

The rearrangement joins TRBV4-2 to TRBJ1-1, with D possibly matching TRBD1 (6 bases). The CDR3 runs 14 residues. The V and J ends lost 7 bases and 2 bases respectively, with 14 bases between them. In germline, CDR1 is LGHNA, CDR2 YNFKEQ. The CDR3 reads CASTQRGGNTEAFF. For the CDR3, the DNA is TGTGCCAGCACCCAGCGAGGGGGAAACACTGAAGCTTTCTTT.

This chain connects TRBV4-1 to TRBJ2-7; D is possibly TRBD2 (5 bases). This CDR3 is 15 amino acids long. Looked up from germline, CDR1 is MGHRA and CDR2 is YSYEKL. Trimming took off 4 bases at V and 2 bases at J, with 15 bases between the two ends. As DNA, the CDR3 is TGCGCCAGCAGCCCGACCGGACTGATACCCTACGAGCAGTACTTC. Its translation: CASSPTGLIPYEQYF.

The gene calls are TRBV10-1 and TRBJ1-2; D might be TRBD1 (5 bases). Trimming took 3 bases from V and 7 from J, leaving 18 bases between them. Germline V CDR1 and CDR2: WNHNN, SYGVQD (reference sequence). The CDR3 consists of 15 residues. The CDR3 nucleotides read TGCGCCAGCAGTGAATCGCGGGGCGCCATGACTGGCTACACCTTC. The encoded protein is CASSESRGAMTGYTF.

The rearrangement uses TRBV25-1 and TRBJ2-1; maybe TRBD1 (5 bases). Trimming shortened V by 5 bases and J by 8 bases, and 7 bases separated the two germline ends. The CDR3 extends over 11 amino acids. Germline V gene sequence: CDR1 MGHDK, CDR2 SYGVNS. For the CDR3, the DNA is TGTGCCAGCAGTTTAGGGGATGAGCAGTTCTTC. This encodes CASSLGDEQFF.

The chain uses TRBV14 and TRBJ2-4, with 7 bases that match TRBD1. This CDR3 has 16 amino acids. The germline CDR1 and CDR2 sequences are SGHDN and FVKESK. J lost 6 bases, V lost 3 bases, and 11 bases had no gene match. The CDR3 DNA follows: TGTGCCAGCAGCCAGGCGAAGGGGGCGTCCCGAAACATTCAGTACTTC. It translates to CASSQAKGASRNIQYF.

This clone was recorded a few times. J is TRBJ2-7 and V is TRBV7-2; the D is unclear. The CDR3 is made up of 11 amino acids. Between the trimmed V and J ends, which lost 3 bases and 5 bases, there was a span of 5 bases. CDR1 and CDR2 (germline): SGHTA, FQGNSA. CDR3 in amino acids: CASSFFNEQYF. CDR3 DNA sequence: TGTGCCAGCAGCTTCTTTAACGAGCAGTACTTC.

This clone came up a few times. J is TRBJ1-1 and V is TRBV29-1; D perhaps matches TRBD1 (5 bases). The germline gives CDR1 SQVTM, CDR2 ANQGSEA. This CDR3 spans 15 amino acids. V dropped 7 bases and J dropped 0 bases, with 18 bases sitting between them. As DNA, the CDR3 is TGCAGCGCCACTAAGGGGCAGGCGGTGAACACTGAAGCTTTCTTT. Amino acids: CSATKGQAVNTEAFF.

The chain has TRBV10-3 and TRBJ1-1, with D possibly being TRBD1 (6 bases). Trimming left V 6 bases short and J 0 bases short, with 14 bases between. Looked up from germline, CDR1 is ENHRY and CDR2 is SYGVKD. The CDR3 extends over 15 amino acids. The chain's CDR3 is CAIRGGRDMNTEAFF. Here the CDR3 DNA reads TGTGCCATCAGGGGGGGGCGGGACATGAACACTGAAGCTTTCTTT.

This chain uses TRBV9 with TRBJ2-3, with 7 nucleotides matching TRBD1. The CDR3 is made up of 14 amino acids. Germline V gene lookup returns CDR1 SGDLS and CDR2 YYNGEE. Trimming cost V 5 bases and J 6 bases; bases outside gene matches: 9. DNA of the CDR3: TGTGCCAGCAGTAAACAGGGGAGTTCGGATACGCAGTATTTT. Translating it yields CASSKQGSSDTQYF.

The rearrangement uses TRBV5-1 and TRBJ1-3; TRBD1 agrees at 7 bases. CDR3 length: 17 amino acids. Germline-derived CDR1 and CDR2 are SGHRS and YFSETQ. After removal of 4 bases from V and 3 bases from J, the junction contained 13 bases not matched to a gene. This CDR3 is CASSITVQGKGGNTIYF. CDR3 sequence (DNA): TGCGCCAGCAGCATCACCGTACAGGGGAAAGGTGGAAACACCATATATTTT.

This clone was seen a handful of times. The chain employs TRBV25-1 and TRBJ2-7, with TRBD2 matching over 7 bases. The CDR3 is 15 amino acids. V lost 2 bases, J lost 2 bases, and 6 bases stayed unmatched. The germline CDR1 and CDR2 sequences are MGHDK and SYGVNS. The CDR3 DNA sequence: TGTGCCAGCAGTGAACTCCGAGCGGGACCCTACGAGCAGTACTTC. Translated, it gives CASSELRAGPYEQYF.

This sequence joins TRBV5-6 and TRBJ2-7; 14 bases are a match to TRBD2. The germline gives CDR1 SGHDT, CDR2 YYEEEE. V shed 7 bases, J shed 5 bases, and the junction held 8 bases outside the gene matches. The CDR3 length is 15 residues. CDR3 amino acids: CASEKRLAGGNEQYF. DNA for the CDR3: TGTGCCAGCGAAAAACGACTAGCGGGAGGGAACGAGCAGTACTTC.

V usage is TRBV27 and J usage is TRBJ2-6; 16 bases align to TRBD2. Unmatched junction bases numbered 8, after V lost 6 bases and J lost 0 bases. This CDR3 contains 20 residues. CDR1 is MNHEY and CDR2 is SMNVEV in the germline V gene (reference sequence). The CDR3: CASSVGLAGGLSSGANVLTF. CDR3 nucleotide sequence: TGTGCCAGCAGCGTGGGACTAGCGGGAGGGCTGTCCTCTGGGGCCAACGTCCTGACTTTC.

The J gene is TRBJ2-5, the V gene TRBV28; 8 nucleotides align to TRBD1. Judging by the DNA end, TRBJ2-7 fits better; the J call may be wrong. CDR3 length: 14 residues. Germline-derived CDR1 and CDR2 are MDHEN and SYDVKM. The CDR3 region has the DNA TGTGCCAGCACTGTCGGGGACAGGCCCTACGAGCAGTACTTC. Its protein is CASTVGDRPYEQYF.

This chain connects TRBV9 to TRBJ2-3; no reliable D call. Germline CDR1 is SGDLS and CDR2 is YYNGEE. This CDR3 has 14 amino acids. Trimming took 0 bases from V and 2 from J, leaving 7 bases between them. The CDR3 here is CASSVEQATDTQYF. Here the CDR3 DNA reads TGTGCCAGCAGCGTAGAGCAGGCCACAGATACGCAGTATTTT. Variable domain in full (rest from reference TRBV9 and TRBJ2-3): DSGVTQTPKHLITATGQRVTLRCSPRSGDLSVYWYQQSLDQGLQFLIQYYNGEERAKGNILERFSAQQFPDLHSELNLSSLELGDSALYFCASSVEQATDTQYFGPGTRLTVL.

The V call is TRBV4-1, the J call TRBJ2-2; D call uncertain. The germline V gene encodes CDR1 MGHRA and CDR2 YSYEKL. Deletions cut 0 bases from V and 5 bases from J, with 7 bases between. This CDR3 is built from 14 residues. In DNA, the CDR3 is TGCGCCAGCAGCCAAGATCAGCGAACCGGGGAGCTGTTTTTT. Amino acids: CASSQDQRTGELFF.

The chain combines TRBV19 with TRBJ2-3, with D possibly being TRBD1 (6 bases). Trimming shortened V by 1 base and J by 8 bases, and 13 bases separated the two germline ends. The CDR3 totals 14 residues. Per germline, CDR1 LNHDA and CDR2 SQIVND (reference sequence). CDR3 coding DNA: TGTGCCAGTAGTATAGGTAGCAGGGGCGCTACGCAGTATTTT. Protein: CASSIGSRGATQYF.

The chain employs TRBV5-1 and TRBJ1-2; 8 positions match TRBD1. Per the germline V gene, CDR1 is SGHRS and CDR2 is YFSETQ. CDR3 length equals 16 residues. J lost 2 bases, V lost 3 bases, and 9 bases had no gene match. The CDR3 DNA reads as TGCGCCAGCAGCTCGGACAGGGACAGATTGAACTATGGCTACACCTTC. Translating gives CASSSDRDRLNYGYTF.

This clone is judged medium-sized. The rearrangement uses TRBV25-1 and TRBJ2-3, with unresolved D. CDR3 length: 11 amino acids. V lost 7 bases, J lost 3 bases, and 5 bases lay in between. CDR1 is MGHDK, CDR2 SYGVNS, per germline. This CDR3 reads CASTRTDTQYF. As DNA, the CDR3 is TGTGCCAGCACACGGACAGATACGCAGTATTTT. Supplemented by reference TRBV25-1 and TRBJ2-3, the full variable domain reads EADIYQTPRYLVIGTGKKITLECSQTMGHDKMYWYQQDPGMELHLIHYSYGVNSTEKGDLSSESTVSRIRTEHFPLTLESARPSHTSQYLCASTRTDTQYFGPGTRLTVL.

This clone was detected a few times. The J gene is TRBJ2-5, the V gene TRBV5-1; D not resolved. The end of the DNA fits TRBJ2-7 better, so the J call may be wrong. Per the germline V gene, CDR1 is SGHRS and CDR2 is YFSETQ. The CDR3 is made up of 14 amino acids. The CDR3 reads CASSLASGSYEQYF. CDR3 DNA: TGCGCCAGCAGCTTGGCCTCGGGTAGCTACGAGCAGTACTTC.

This clone was counted once. V usage is TRBV7-9 and J usage is TRBJ2-7; 10 positions match TRBD1. Per the germline V gene, CDR1 is SEHNR and CDR2 is FQNEAQ (reference sequence). V was pared by 7 bases and J by 3 bases, with 12 bases of the junction left unmatched. The CDR3 runs to 16 residues. The DNA of the CDR3 is TGTGCCAGCACTAACATTGGGACAGGGGTTGACTACGAGCAGTACTTC. The encoded protein is CASTNIGTGVDYEQYF.

The chain is built from TRBV7-2 and TRBJ2-1; the match to TRBD2 covers 9 bases. This CDR3 has 17 amino acids. Germline values: CDR1 SGHTA, CDR2 FQGNSA. V was pared by 0 bases and J by 1 base, with 4 bases of the junction left unmatched. CDR3 bases: TGTGCCAGCAGCTTAGCCCTTCTAGCGGGGTCCTACAATGAGCAGTTCTTC. Its translation is CASSLALLAGSYNEQFF.

The J gene is TRBJ1-3, the V gene TRBV28, with 7 bases identical to TRBD1. The CDR3 covers 16 residues. Germline V CDR1 and CDR2: MDHEN, SYDVKM. V dropped 7 bases and J dropped 0; count of bases not matched to a gene: 9. For the CDR3, the DNA is TGTGCCAGCACCGGAGACAGGGCAATCTCTGGAAACACCATATATTTT. Translated, it gives CASTGDRAISGNTIYF.

The J gene is TRBJ2-7, the V gene TRBV11-3, with TRBD1 matching 7 bases. V shed 5 bases and J 10 bases; nucleotides not matched to a gene: 11. CDR1 is SGHNT and CDR2 is YENEEA in the germline V gene. This CDR3 is 13 amino acids long. The CDR3 loop reads CASSTHRTGDQYF. CDR3 nucleotide sequence: TGTGCCAGCAGCACGCACCGTACAGGGGACCAGTACTTC. The complete variable domain, with remaining parts taken from reference TRBV11-3 and TRBJ2-7, reads EAGVVQSPRYKIIEKKQPVAFWCNPISGHNTLYWYLQNLGQGPELLIRYENEEAVDDSQLPKDRFSAERLKGVDSTLKIQPAELGDSAVYLCASSTHRTGDQYFGPGTRLTVT.

The chain is built from TRBV28 and TRBJ1-1, with 11 positions matching TRBD1. Germline lookup yields CDR1 MDHEN and CDR2 SYDVKM. The V gene end was trimmed by 2 bases and the J gene end by 7 bases; junction bases not matched to a gene: 3. The CDR3 runs to 14 residues. CDR3 loop: CASSLGQGADEAFF. In DNA, the CDR3 is TGTGCCAGCAGTTTAGGACAGGGGGCGGATGAAGCTTTCTTT.

CDR3 protein: CASSLLQRASYEQYF. The CDR3 DNA reads as TGTGCCAGCAGCTTACTCCAGCGGGCGTCCTACGAGCAGTACTTC. The J gene is TRBJ2-5, the V gene TRBV7-8; a weak D match, TRBD2 (6 bases). The tail of the sequence fits TRBJ2-7 better, so the J call may be wrong. The CDR3 runs 15 residues. Germline V gene lookup returns CDR1 SGHVS and CDR2 FQNEAQ.